Following are 30 T cell receptor beta chains from one sample sequenced in a study of blood T cell repertoires in COVID-19. Only in-frame clones appear in the TCRdb table, and some are missing; sequencing was by immunoSEQ multiplex PCR. The sample includes some 200,000 clones, around nine tenths of them seen just once. The material sequenced was peripheral blood. Receptor source: a woman under 30 who had recovered from COVID-19.

The genes are TRBV9 and TRBJ1-1, with D maybe TRBD1 (5 bases). The CDR3 loop spans 14 amino acids. CDR1 and CDR2 from the germline V gene are SGDLS and YYNGEE. The germline V and J ends were trimmed by 0 bases and 1 base, with 7 bases remaining between them. The CDR3 DNA sequence: TGTGCCAGCAGCGTAGACGGGGGGAACACTGAAGCTTTCTTT. Amino acids: CASSVDGGNTEAFF. The whole variable domain, remainder taken from reference TRBV9 and TRBJ1-1, is DSGVTQTPKHLITATGQRVTLRCSPRSGDLSVYWYQQSLDQGLQFLIQYYNGEERAKGNILERFSAQQFPDLHSELNLSSLELGDSALYFCASSVDGGNTEAFFGQGTRLTVV.

This rearrangement joins TRBV24-1 to TRBJ1-2, with D tentatively TRBD1 (6 bases). Trimming took 5 bases from V and 5 from J, leaving 17 bases between them. There are 15 residues in the CDR3. CDR1 and CDR2 (germline): KGHDR, SFDVKD. The DNA for the CDR3 is TGTGCCACCAGTGGACAGGCCCCGAGTGGGTATGGCTACACCTTC. This encodes CATSGQAPSGYGYTF.

This rearrangement joins TRBV24-1 to TRBJ2-1; possible D gene TRBD2, 5 bases. This CDR3 contains 17 residues. CDR1 is KGHDR, CDR2 SFDVKD, per germline. The germline V and J ends were trimmed by 5 bases and 4 bases, with 20 bases remaining between them. This CDR3 is CATSGVTRTSGYNEQFF. The CDR3, as DNA: TGTGCCACCAGTGGGGTTACCAGGACTTCTGGGTACAATGAGCAGTTCTTC.

The chain carries TRBV19 and TRBJ1-1; D gene uncertain. Trimming removed 5 bases at V and 4 bases at J, with 11 bases between. The germline V gene has CDR1 LNHDA and CDR2 SQIVND (reference sequence). The CDR3 totals 13 residues. This CDR3 is CASSHSLVTEAFF. CDR3 DNA: TGTGCCAGTAGTCACTCATTGGTCACTGAAGCTTTCTTT. The full variable domain, with the rest looked up from reference TRBV19 and TRBJ1-1, is DGGITQSPKYLFRKEGQNVTLSCEQNLNHDAMYWYRQDPGQGLRLIYYSQIVNDFQKGDIAEGYSVSREKKESFPLTVTSAQKNPTAFYLCASSHSLVTEAFFGQGTRLTVV.

The chain employs TRBV7-9 and TRBJ1-2, with D possibly being TRBD1 (6 bases). From germline, CDR1 is SEHNR and CDR2 FQNEAQ (reference sequence). This CDR3 has 15 residues. With 5 bases removed from V and 2 bases from J, the gap between germline ends came to 15 bases. CDR3 residues: CASSPPGAINYGYTF. The DNA for the CDR3 is TGTGCCAGCAGCCCACCAGGGGCGATAAACTATGGCTACACCTTC.

The J gene is TRBJ2-2, the V gene TRBV7-8, with 12 bases fitting TRBD2. There are 17 residues in the CDR3. The germline V gene encodes CDR1 SGHVS and CDR2 FQNEAQ. Trimming cost V 0 bases and J 3 bases; bases outside gene matches: 2. The CDR3, as DNA: TGTGCCAGCAGCTTAGCCCGACTAGCGGGGGACACCGGGGAGCTGTTTTTT. It specifies CASSLARLAGDTGELFF.

The chain uses TRBV6-2 or TRBV6-3 and TRBJ2-7; D is ambiguous. Germline values: CDR1 MNHEY, CDR2 SVGEGT. The CDR3 spans 13 residues. Trimming stripped 6 bases from V and 4 bases from J, with 13 bases between. CDR3 in DNA: TGTGCCAGCAGCGAGTTTGACGGGTACGAGCAGTACGTC. Translation gives CASSEFDGYEQYV.

The J gene is TRBJ1-1, the V gene TRBV15, with D maybe TRBD1 (6 bases). The germline V and J ends were trimmed by 8 bases and 1 base, with 17 bases remaining between them. There are 15 residues in the CDR3. Germline CDR1 and CDR2: LNHNV and YYDKDF (reference sequence). The CDR3 DNA sequence: TGTGCCACCGAGGCCTCTGCGGGGGCGAACACTGAAGCTTTCTTT. Its protein is CATEASAGANTEAFF.

This chain connects TRBV12-3 or TRBV12-4 to TRBJ1-4, with a tentative D call TRBD1 (6 bases). The V and J ends lost 8 bases and 8 bases respectively, with 15 bases between them. CDR3 length equals 13 residues. In DNA, the CDR3 is TGTGCCAGCGCCGGGACACAGCGCGAAAAACTGTTTTTT. This codes for CASAGTQREKLFF.

V and J are TRBV29-1 and TRBJ2-1, with 7 bases fitting TRBD2. Trimming cost V 7 bases and J 9 bases; bases outside gene matches: 6. Germline V gene lookup returns CDR1 SQVTM and CDR2 ANQGSEA. This CDR3 has 11 amino acids. The CDR3 sequence is CSGASGSEQFF. CDR3 nucleotide sequence: TGCAGCGGCGCTAGCGGAAGTGAGCAGTTCTTC.

The gene calls are TRBV4-3 and TRBJ2-2, with TRBD2 as a possible D gene (5 bases). V was shortened by 0 bases and J by 1 base, with 12 bases between the two germline ends. This CDR3 spans 17 amino acids. Germline CDR1 and CDR2: LGHNA and YSLEER. The CDR3 DNA reads as TGCGCCAGCAGCCAAGATCCCCCAGCGGTGAACACCGGGGAGCTGTTTTTT. Translation: CASSQDPPAVNTGELFF.

This chain joins TRBV4-3 and TRBJ2-3, with TRBD2 matching over 8 bases. V lost 0 bases, J lost 1 base, and 3 bases stayed unmatched. The germline V gene has CDR1 LGHNA and CDR2 YSLEER. The CDR3 length is 16 residues. This CDR3 is CASSQEWRGGTDTQYF. The DNA of the CDR3 is TGCGCCAGCAGCCAAGAGTGGCGGGGGGGCACAGATACGCAGTATTTT.

The chain joins TRBV5-4 to TRBJ2-1, with 11 bases that match TRBD2. V was pared by 5 bases and J by 8 bases, with 6 bases of the junction left unmatched. Germline lookup yields CDR1 SGHNT and CDR2 YYREEE (reference sequence). The CDR3 sequence is 14 residues long. CDR3 bases: TGTGCCAGCAGGGTGACTAGCGGGGTCGATGAGCAGTTCTTC. Encoded protein: CASRVTSGVDEQFF.

This chain uses TRBV10-3 with TRBJ2-7, with TRBD1 as a possible D gene (6 bases). This CDR3 contains 12 residues. The V end was cut by 3 bases, the J end by 4 bases, with 7 bases between. Per the germline V gene, CDR1 is ENHRY and CDR2 is SYGVKD. CDR3 region: CAISEGGYEQYF. CDR3 DNA: TGTGCCATCAGTGAAGGGGGATACGAGCAGTACTTC.

A single count supports this clone. V and J are TRBV6-5 and TRBJ2-2; no clear D. There are 15 residues in the CDR3. V lost 5 bases and J lost 0, with 10 bases in between. The V gene's germline CDR1 is MNHEY and CDR2 SVGAGI. This CDR3 is CASSNSLPNTGELFF. The CDR3 region has the DNA TGTGCCAGCAGTAACAGCCTACCGAACACCGGGGAGCTGTTTTTT.

The V gene is TRBV7-9, the J gene TRBJ2-5, with unresolved D. Trimming took 2 bases from V and 3 from J, leaving 7 bases between them. The CDR3 is 13 amino acids. Germline V CDR1 and CDR2: SEHNR, FQNEAQ (reference sequence). For the CDR3, the DNA is TGTGCCAGCAGCTTAAGTGACAAAGAGACCCAGTACTTC. It yields the protein CASSLSDKETQYF. The entire variable domain, with the rest obtained from reference TRBV7-9 and TRBJ2-5, is as follows: DTGVSQNPRHKITKRGQNVTFRCDPISEHNRLYWYRQTLGQGPEFLTYFQNEAQLEKSRLLSDRFSAERPKGSFSTLEIQRTEQGDSAMYLCASSLSDKETQYFGPGTRLLVL.

The chain combines TRBV7-9 with TRBJ1-3, with TRBD1 as a possible D gene (5 bases). CDR1 SEHNR and CDR2 FQNEAQ come from the germline V gene (reference sequence). This CDR3 has 14 residues. The V gene lost 1 base and the J gene lost 8 bases, with 12 bases spanning the gap. CDR3 sequence: CASSLDSRADTIYF. CDR3 in DNA: TGTGCCAGCAGCTTAGATAGCAGGGCGGACACCATATATTTT. Based on the CDR3 plus reference TRBV7-9 and TRBJ1-3, the full variable domain is DTGVSQNPRHKITKRGQNVTFRCDPISEHNRLYWYRQTLGQGPEFLTYFQNEAQLEKSRLLSDRFSAERPKGSFSTLEIQRTEQGDSAMYLCASSLDSRADTIYFGEGSWLTVV.

The chain recombines TRBV3-1 (or the pseudogene TRBV3-2) with TRBJ2-5; the D is unclear. Germline V CDR1 and CDR2: LGHDT, YNNKEL (reference sequence). This CDR3 contains 17 residues. The V end lost 0 bases, the J end lost 5 bases, and 19 bases lay between the germline ends. The CDR3: CASSQDLIAHLRETQYF. CDR3 sequence (DNA): TGTGCCAGCAGCCAAGATCTGATAGCCCACTTAAGGGAGACCCAGTACTTC.

The chain combines TRBV27 with TRBJ2-2, with 10 bases that match TRBD1. CDR1 and CDR2 from the germline V gene are MNHEY and SMNVEV (reference sequence). V shed 6 bases and J 6 bases; nucleotides not matched to a gene: 7. CDR3 length: 15 amino acids. The CDR3 loop is CASRRQGAIPGELFF. CDR3 in DNA: TGTGCCAGCAGGAGACAGGGGGCGATCCCCGGGGAGCTGTTTTTT.

The chain couples TRBV15 to TRBJ1-3; 8 nucleotides match TRBD1. From germline, CDR1 is LNHNV and CDR2 YYDKDF (reference sequence). Trimming took 6 bases from V and 2 from J; bases not matched to a gene: 9. CDR3 length: 16 residues. The DNA of the CDR3 is TGTGCCACCAGTCCCCGCAGGGGGCGCGCTGGAAACACCATATATTTT. Translating gives CATSPRRGRAGNTIYF.

The chain links TRBV18 to TRBJ1-1; D might be TRBD1 (6 bases). This CDR3 contains 14 residues. The germline V gene encodes CDR1 KGHSH and CDR2 LQKENI. V gave up 0 bases and J gave up 4 bases, with 9 bases separating them. CDR3 DNA sequence: TGTGCCAGCTCACCACCGGTAGGGGGCACTGAAGCTTTCTTT. It is translated as CASSPPVGGTEAFF.

The chain uses TRBV15 and TRBJ2-1; tentative D call: TRBD2 (6 bases). The CDR3 extends over 17 amino acids. The germline CDR1 and CDR2 sequences are LNHNV and YYDKDF (reference sequence). Deletions cut 4 bases from V and 2 bases from J, with 18 bases between. In nucleotides, the CDR3 is TGTGCCACCAGCACAAGACGGCAGGGAGGTCCCTACAATGAGCAGTTCTTC. Translating gives CATSTRRQGGPYNEQFF. Full variable domain (rest looked up from reference TRBV15 and TRBJ2-1): DAMVIQNPRYQVTQFGKPVTLSCSQTLNHNVMYWYQQKSSQAPKLLFHYYDKDFNNEADTPDNFQSRRPNTSFCFLDIRSPGLGDTAMYLCATSTRRQGGPYNEQFFGPGTRLTVL.

This clone has a count of ten or more. This chain links TRBV7-2 with TRBJ2-7, with TRBD1 identical over 7 bases. The germline V gene has CDR1 SGHTA and CDR2 FQGNSA. The CDR3 runs 14 residues. Trimming at V came to 2 bases and at J to 7 bases, leaving 8 bases not matched to a gene. The CDR3 DNA is TGTGCCAGCAGCTTAATGAAGGGGGCGCGGGAGCAGTACGTC. Amino acids: CASSLMKGAREQYV.

This clone turned up a few times. The chain carries TRBV19 and TRBJ1-1; the D is unclear. CDR1 is LNHDA, CDR2 SQIVND, per germline (reference sequence). V lost 6 bases and J 1 base, leaving 9 bases between the germline ends. CDR3 length: 13 residues. The DNA of the CDR3 is TGTGCCAGTAGCGCAGGAGGGAACACTGAAGCTTTCTTT. Its protein is CASSAGGNTEAFF.

The V call is TRBV14, the J call TRBJ1-1, with D possibly TRBD1 on 6 matching bases. The germline gives CDR1 SGHDN, CDR2 FVKESK. This CDR3 contains 17 residues. The V gene lost 2 bases and the J gene lost 5 bases, with 21 bases spanning the gap. The DNA for the CDR3 is TGTGCCAGCAGCCAACGCTTTAGACGGGGGGCTGGTACTGAAGCTTTCTTT. Residues: CASSQRFRRGAGTEAFF.

V is TRBV5-4 and J is TRBJ2-7, with D unclear. The CDR3 extends over 14 amino acids. V was trimmed by 2 bases and J by 5 bases, leaving 14 bases between them. Germline V gene data show CDR1 as SGHNT and CDR2 as YYREEE (reference sequence). The CDR3 DNA is TGTGCCAGCAGCTTTGAGTCTTCGAAAAACGAGCAGTACTTC. Translated, it gives CASSFESSKNEQYF.

This clone occurred once. The CDR3 coding sequence is TGTGCCAGCAGCCAAGATACCAGGGGGACCGGGGAGCTGTTTTTT. Its translation: CASSQDTRGTGELFF. The chain combines TRBV3-1 (or the pseudogene TRBV3-2) with TRBJ2-2, with 7 bases identical to TRBD1. Losses at the gene ends were 0 bases for V and 5 bases for J; bases not matched to a gene: 3. Germline V CDR1 and CDR2: LGHDT, YNNKEL (reference sequence). This CDR3 comprises 15 residues.

The chain recombines TRBV7-8 with TRBJ1-1; D possibly corresponds to TRBD1 (5 bases). Germline V gives CDR1 SGHVS, CDR2 FQNEAQ. This CDR3 comprises 13 residues. The V end was cut by 3 bases, the J end by 8 bases, with 13 bases between. The CDR3 bases are TGTGCCAGCAGCTTGGGGCAGATATCCGAAGCTTTCTTT. As protein: CASSLGQISEAFF. The variable domain in full, completed from reference TRBV7-8 and TRBJ1-1, reads GAGVSQSPRYKVAKRGQDVALRCDPISGHVSLFWYQQALGQGPEFLTYFQNEAQLDKSGLPSDRFFAERPEGSVSTLKIQRTQQEDSAVYLCASSLGQISEAFFGQGTRLTVV.

The chain recombines TRBV9 with TRBJ2-5; 9 nucleotides line up with TRBD2. CDR3 length equals 16 residues. CDR1 is SGDLS and CDR2 is YYNGEE in the germline V gene. V was clipped by 3 bases and J by 5 bases; unmatched bases: 11. This CDR3 is CASSGGGGGGPETQYF. CDR3 nucleotides: TGTGCCAGCAGCGGTGGAGGCGGGGGGGGCCCGGAGACCCAGTACTTC.

This chain joins TRBV4-1 and TRBJ2-3; D is perhaps TRBD2 (6 bases). The germline V gene encodes CDR1 MGHRA and CDR2 YSYEKL. V lost 0 bases, J lost 5 bases, and 6 bases lay in between. The CDR3 covers 13 residues. The CDR3 coding sequence is TGCGCCAGCAGCCAAGATAGCGGAGATACGCAGTATTTT. Amino acids: CASSQDSGDTQYF.